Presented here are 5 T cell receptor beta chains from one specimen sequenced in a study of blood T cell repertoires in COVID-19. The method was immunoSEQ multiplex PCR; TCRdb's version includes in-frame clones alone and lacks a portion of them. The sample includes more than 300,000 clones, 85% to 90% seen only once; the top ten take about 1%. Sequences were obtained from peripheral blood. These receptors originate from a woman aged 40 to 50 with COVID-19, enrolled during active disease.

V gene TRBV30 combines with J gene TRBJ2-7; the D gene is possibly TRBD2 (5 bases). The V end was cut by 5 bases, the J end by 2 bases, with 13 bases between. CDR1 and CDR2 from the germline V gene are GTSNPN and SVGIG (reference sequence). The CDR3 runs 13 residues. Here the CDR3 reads CAWASGGAYEQYF. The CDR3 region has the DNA TGTGCCTGGGCTTCAGGAGGAGCCTACGAGCAGTACTTC.

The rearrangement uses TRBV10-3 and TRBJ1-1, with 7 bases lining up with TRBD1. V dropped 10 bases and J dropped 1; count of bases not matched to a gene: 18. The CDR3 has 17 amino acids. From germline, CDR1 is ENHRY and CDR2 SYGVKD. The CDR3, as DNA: TGTGCCACCCTGTCAGGGGGAAGAAGACGAACGAACACTGAAGCTTTCTTT. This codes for CATLSGGRRRTNTEAFF.

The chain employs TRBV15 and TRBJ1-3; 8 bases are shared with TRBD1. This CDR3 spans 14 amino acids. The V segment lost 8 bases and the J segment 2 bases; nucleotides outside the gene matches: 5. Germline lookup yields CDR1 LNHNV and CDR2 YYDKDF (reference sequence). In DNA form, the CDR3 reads TGTGCCACCCTGGACAGGGTGGCTGGAAACACCATATATTTT. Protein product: CATLDRVAGNTIYF. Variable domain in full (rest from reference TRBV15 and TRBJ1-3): DAMVIQNPRYQVTQFGKPVTLSCSQTLNHNVMYWYQQKSSQAPKLLFHYYDKDFNNEADTPDNFQSRRPNTSFCFLDIRSPGLGDTAMYLCATLDRVAGNTIYFGEGSWLTVV.

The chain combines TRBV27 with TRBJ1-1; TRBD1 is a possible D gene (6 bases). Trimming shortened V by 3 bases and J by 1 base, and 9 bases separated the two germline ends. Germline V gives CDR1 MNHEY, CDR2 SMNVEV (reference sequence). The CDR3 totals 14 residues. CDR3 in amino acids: CASSFGTKNTEAFF. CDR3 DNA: TGTGCCAGCAGTTTCGGGACAAAGAACACTGAAGCTTTCTTT.

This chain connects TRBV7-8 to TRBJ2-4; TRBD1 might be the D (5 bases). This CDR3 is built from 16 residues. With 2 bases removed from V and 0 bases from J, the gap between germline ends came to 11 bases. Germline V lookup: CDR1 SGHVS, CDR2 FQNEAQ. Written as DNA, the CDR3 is TGTGCCAGCAGCTTAAGGGGCGAACTAGCCAAAAACATTCAGTACTTC. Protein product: CASSLRGELAKNIQYF.